The present TCR beta chain was sequenced within a study of blood T cell repertoires in COVID-19. Study at large: The United States, Italy and Spain were the sources of the acute and convalescent COVID-19 samples. Sample material is recorded as cDNA or gDNA derived from T cells, B-cell-depleted T cells, or PBMCs.

V gave up 3 bases and J gave up 2 bases, with 8 bases separating them. CDR1 and CDR2 (germline): SGHTA, FQGNSA. The CDR3 loop spans 13 amino acids. Only in-frame clones appear in the TCRdb table, and some are missing; sequencing was by immunoSEQ multiplex PCR. Of around 140,000 clones listed, about 80% are singletons. The study recruited people aged 18 to 89 years across more than 20 US areas. Symptom resolution, clearance, or two negative PCRs marked the recovered donors of Cohort 3. The chain joins TRBV7-2 to TRBJ2-7; tentative D call: TRBD1 (6 bases). The specimen was PBMCs or T cells enriched from blood (not recorded which). This TCR was recovered from a woman aged 45-60 years who had recovered from COVID-19. For the CDR3, the DNA is TGTGCCAGCAGCTTGACAGGAACCTACGAGCAGTACGTC. This encodes CASSLTGTYEQYV.